Below, 2 T cell receptor beta chains from the same sample are listed, as sequenced in a study of cytomegalovirus exposure and HLA in healthy donors. The PCR made use of 60 Vbeta and 13 Jbeta primers. Only in-frame clones appear in the TCRdb table, and some are missing; sequencing was by immunoSEQ multiplex PCR. The sample includes 85,000 to 100,000 clones, under 80% of them seen just once. Sequencing was performed on PBMCs. All receptors come from a man aged 45 to 65 in good health and CMV-seropositive.

The chain links TRBV5-4 to TRBJ2-5; 8 nucleotides align to TRBD2. CDR3 size: 15 residues. Per the germline V gene, CDR1 is SGHNT and CDR2 is YYREEE (reference sequence). Trimming at V came to 6 bases and at J to 1 base, leaving 8 bases not matched to a gene. CDR3 nucleotide sequence: TGTGCCAGCAAGGAGCGGGGGTGGGGCCAAGAGACCCAGTACTTC. Translating it yields CASKERGWGQETQYF.

The gene calls are TRBV7-2 and TRBJ2-7; 13 positions match TRBD2. Germline V lookup: CDR1 SGHTA, CDR2 FQGNSA. V shed 0 bases and J 5 bases; nucleotides not matched to a gene: 1. The CDR3 contains 15 residues. The CDR3 spells CASSLATSGGHEQYF. The CDR3 DNA is TGTGCCAGCAGCTTAGCGACTAGCGGGGGGCACGAGCAGTACTTC. Variable domain in full (rest from reference TRBV7-2 and TRBJ2-7): GAGVSQSPSNKVTEKGKDVELRCDPISGHTALYWYRQSLGQGLEFLIYFQGNSAPDKSGLPSDRFSAERTGGSVSTLTIQRTQQEDSAVYLCASSLATSGGHEQYFGPGTRLTVT.